A single sample gave rise to the 21 T cell receptor beta chains below, sequenced in a study of long-term antiretroviral therapy in people with HIV. At survey level, the immunoSEQ assay was run in its v3.0 version. Only in-frame clones appear in the TCRdb table, and some are missing; sequencing was by immunoSEQ multiplex PCR. The table lists over 20,000 clones, over 75% of them singletons. This material consisted of unsorted PBMCs, taken just under 2.7 years after starting antiretroviral therapy. Receptors were obtained from a woman aged 45-59 years with HIV.

V usage is TRBV19 and J usage is TRBJ1-1, with D uncertain. Trimming left V 11 bases short and J 6 bases short, with 10 bases between. Germline CDR1 LNHDA, CDR2 SQIVND (reference sequence). CDR3 length equals 10 residues. The CDR3 region has the DNA TGTGCCCGGGGTTTAGCTGAAGCTTTCTTT. Translation: CARGLAEAFF.

This clone was observed a few times. This chain uses TRBV2 with TRBJ1-2; D may be TRBD1 (5 bases). Germline values: CDR1 SNHLY, CDR2 FYNNEI. This CDR3 comprises 15 residues. V shed 1 base and J shed 2 bases, with 11 bases lying between them. CDR3 DNA sequence: TGTGCCAGCAGTGAAGTTGGGGCAGCCAACTATGGCTACACCTTC. Protein sequence: CASSEVGAANYGYTF.

The V gene is TRBV4-2, the J gene TRBJ2-7; D is undetermined. The germline gives CDR1 LGHNA, CDR2 YNFKEQ. This CDR3 spans 13 amino acids. Trimming left V 0 bases short and J 4 bases short, with 7 bases between. This chain's CDR3 is CASSQDSLYEQYF. Written as DNA, the CDR3 is TGTGCCAGCAGCCAAGACTCGTTGTACGAGCAGTACTTC.

The rearrangement joins TRBV6-1 to TRBJ2-7; unclear D gene. The germline V gene encodes CDR1 MNHNS and CDR2 SASEGT. V shed 1 base and J shed 6 bases, with 1 base lying between them. This CDR3 is 10 amino acids long. The CDR3 region has the DNA TGTGCCAGCAGTGAAGGCGAGCAGTACTTC. Protein: CASSEGEQYF.

The V gene is TRBV5-1, the J gene TRBJ2-3; D unclear. The V end lost 0 bases, the J end lost 6 bases, and 5 bases lay between the germline ends. This CDR3 comprises 12 residues. Germline assignment: CDR1 SGHRS and CDR2 YFSETQ. The CDR3 loop is CASSLGRDTQYF. In nucleotides, the CDR3 is TGCGCCAGCAGCTTGGGTAGGGATACGCAGTATTTT.

The rearrangement joins TRBV28 to TRBJ2-7; 8 bases fit TRBD1. Germline CDR1 is MDHEN and CDR2 is SYDVKM. CDR3 length: 12 residues. The CDR3 loop reads CAARGPSTEQYF. CDR3 DNA sequence: TGTGCTGCCAGGGGGCCTTCTACCGAGCAGTACTTC.

This chain links TRBV7-9 with TRBJ2-5; 12 bases map to TRBD2. The CDR3 is 16 residues long. The germline CDR1 and CDR2 sequences are SEHNR and FQNEAQ (reference sequence). The V and J ends lost 4 bases and 5 bases, in that order; junction bases with no gene match: 8. The chain's CDR3 is CASSYPRLAGEETQYF. In DNA, the CDR3 is TGTGCCAGCAGCTACCCTCGACTAGCGGGAGAGGAGACCCAGTACTTC.

The V gene is TRBV29-1, the J gene TRBJ2-1; TRBD2 aligns across 7 bases. Germline V CDR1 and CDR2: SQVTM, ANQGSEA. The CDR3 length is 17 residues. The ends lost 2 bases at V and 4 bases at J; junction bases unmatched: 14. In nucleotides, the CDR3 is TGCAGCGTTGAACCCATCGAATCTAGCGGATATTACAATGAGCAGTTCTTC. Protein product: CSVEPIESSGYYNEQFF.

As DNA, the CDR3 is TGTGCCAGCGGCGAGGCGGGAGACACAGATGAGCAGTTCTTC. Its protein product is CASGEAGDTDEQFF. The chain carries TRBV27 and TRBJ2-1; TRBD2 matches 7 bases. Trimming at V came to 8 bases and at J to 8 bases, leaving 12 bases not matched to a gene. This CDR3 spans 14 amino acids. Germline V gene data show CDR1 as MNHEY and CDR2 as SMNVEV (reference sequence).

The CDR3, as DNA: TGTGCCAGCAGCTTACAGGGGTTCGAGCAGTACTTC. The encoded protein is CASSLQGFEQYF. The chain is built from TRBV11-2 and TRBJ2-7; a weak D match, TRBD1 (6 bases). From germline, CDR1 is SGHAT and CDR2 FQNNGV. The V gene lost 2 bases and the J gene lost 6 bases, with 8 bases spanning the gap. This CDR3 comprises 12 residues.

The chain has TRBV28 and TRBJ1-5; TRBD1 agrees at 8 bases. Per the germline V gene, CDR1 is MDHEN and CDR2 is SYDVKM. There are 16 residues in the CDR3. The V gene end was trimmed by 6 bases and the J gene end by 4 bases; junction bases not matched to a gene: 11. The CDR3 DNA follows: TGTGCCAGCAGCGAGCCTGACAGGGGTTCTAATCAGCCCCAGCATTTT. This gives the protein CASSEPDRGSNQPQHF.

The CDR3 spells CASSFGGGANVLTF. CDR3 nucleotides: TGCGCCAGCAGCTTTGGAGGTGGGGCCAACGTCCTGACTTTC. The rearrangement joins TRBV5-1 to TRBJ2-6; TRBD2 might be the D (5 bases). The V gene's germline CDR1 is SGHRS and CDR2 YFSETQ. Trimming removed 2 bases at V and 3 bases at J, with 6 bases between. This CDR3 has 14 residues.

The V gene is TRBV7-2, the J gene TRBJ1-2, with D tentatively TRBD1 (5 bases). The CDR3 has 14 residues. V was shortened by 1 base and J by 8 bases, with 14 bases between the two germline ends. CDR1 and CDR2 (germline): SGHTA, FQGNSA. The CDR3: CASSLVGLGEGYTF. The CDR3, as DNA: TGTGCCAGCAGCTTAGTGGGCCTAGGGGAGGGCTACACCTTC.

This chain uses TRBV7-8 with TRBJ2-3; D not resolved. The V gene's germline CDR1 is SGHVS and CDR2 FQNEAQ. Trimming took 5 bases from V and 0 from J, leaving 12 bases between them. The CDR3 has 15 amino acids. The CDR3 reads CASSPRILSTDTQYF. The CDR3 DNA sequence: TGTGCCAGCAGCCCTAGGATACTAAGCACAGATACGCAGTATTTT.

The rearrangement joins TRBV19 to TRBJ1-5, with a weak D call TRBD1 (6 bases). The CDR3 sequence is 13 residues long. V lost 5 bases, J lost 5 bases, and 10 bases lay in between. The germline CDR1 and CDR2 sequences are LNHDA and SQIVND (reference sequence). The CDR3 region is CASSLQGYQPQHF. The CDR3 DNA sequence: TGTGCCAGTAGTCTACAGGGTTATCAGCCCCAGCATTTT.

A note on this clone: The junction and the germline gene differ at one end; a read error may be behind it. This rearrangement joins TRBV20-1 to TRBJ2-4; unclear D gene. CDR3 length: 9 residues. Germline V gives CDR1 DFQATT, CDR2 SNEGSKA (reference sequence). CDR3 sequence: CLAKNIQYF. In DNA, the CDR3 is TGTCTGGCCAAAAACATTCAGTACTTC.

V is TRBV5-1 and J is TRBJ2-1, with D possibly matching TRBD2 (6 bases). CDR3 length equals 13 residues. V lost 0 bases to trimming and J lost 9 bases, with 10 bases between them. The V gene's germline CDR1 is SGHRS and CDR2 YFSETQ. The CDR3 bases are TGCGCCAGCAGCTTGGCCTACGGGAGTGAGCAGTTCTTC. This codes for CASSLAYGSEQFF. Combining the CDR3 with reference TRBV5-1 and TRBJ2-1 gives the whole variable domain KAGVTQTPRYLIKTRGQQVTLSCSPISGHRSVSWYQQTPGQGLQFLFEYFSETQRNKGNFPGRFSGRQFSNSRSEMNVSTLELGDSALYLCASSLAYGSEQFFGPGTRLTVL.

This clone was recorded once. The rearrangement links TRBV6-5 to TRBJ2-3; weak D call: TRBD2 (5 bases). Germline-derived CDR1 and CDR2 are MNHEY and SVGAGI. V was pared by 6 bases and J by 4 bases, with 11 bases between. The CDR3 is 13 residues long. CDR3 loop: CASSPDSSDTQYF. As DNA, the CDR3 is TGTGCCAGCAGCCCGGACTCGTCAGATACGCAGTATTTT.

The genes are TRBV7-2 and TRBJ2-2; 13 nucleotides align to TRBD2. After removal of 4 bases from V and 5 bases from J, the junction contained 10 bases not matched to a gene. Germline CDR1 is SGHTA and CDR2 is FQGNSA. The CDR3 consists of 18 residues. This CDR3 reads CASSSHGLAGAGTGELFF. The CDR3, as DNA: TGTGCCAGCAGCTCCCACGGACTAGCGGGAGCCGGGACCGGGGAGCTGTTTTTT.

The chain recombines TRBV18 with TRBJ2-1; D gene ambiguous. V lost 2 bases and J 5 bases, leaving 7 bases between the germline ends. Germline CDR1 and CDR2: KGHSH and LQKENI. The CDR3 is 13 amino acids. The CDR3 reads CASSPGTDNEQFF. For the CDR3, the DNA is TGTGCCAGCTCACCAGGTACAGACAATGAGCAGTTCTTC.

The chain links TRBV5-6 to TRBJ2-5; unclear D gene. Germline values: CDR1 SGHDT, CDR2 YYEEEE. The CDR3 loop spans 12 amino acids. V dropped 4 bases and J dropped 5 bases, with 9 bases sitting between them. The chain's CDR3 is CASSTGAETQYF. CDR3 DNA: TGTGCCAGCAGCACGGGTGCTGAGACCCAGTACTTC.